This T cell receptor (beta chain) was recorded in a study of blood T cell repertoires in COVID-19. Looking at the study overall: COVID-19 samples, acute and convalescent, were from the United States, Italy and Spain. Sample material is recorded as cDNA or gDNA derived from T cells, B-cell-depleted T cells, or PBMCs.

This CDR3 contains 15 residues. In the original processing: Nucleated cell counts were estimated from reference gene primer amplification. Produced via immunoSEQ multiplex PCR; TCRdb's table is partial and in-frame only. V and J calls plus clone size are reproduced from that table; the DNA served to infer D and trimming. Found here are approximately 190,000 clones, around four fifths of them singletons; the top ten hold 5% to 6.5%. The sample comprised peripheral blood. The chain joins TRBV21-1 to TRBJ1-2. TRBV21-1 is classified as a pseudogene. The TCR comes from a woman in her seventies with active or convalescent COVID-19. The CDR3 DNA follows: TGTGCCAGCAATATCGTAGAGGGTCTTAACTATGGCTACACCTTC. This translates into CASNIVEGLNYGYTF.